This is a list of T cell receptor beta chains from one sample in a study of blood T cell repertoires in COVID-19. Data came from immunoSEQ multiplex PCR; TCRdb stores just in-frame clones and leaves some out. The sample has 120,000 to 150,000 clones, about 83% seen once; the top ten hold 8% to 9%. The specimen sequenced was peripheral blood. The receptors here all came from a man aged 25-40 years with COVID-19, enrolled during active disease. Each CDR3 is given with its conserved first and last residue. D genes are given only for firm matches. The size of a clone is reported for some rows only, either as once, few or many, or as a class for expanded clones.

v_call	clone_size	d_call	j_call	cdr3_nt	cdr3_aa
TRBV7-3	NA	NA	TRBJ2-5	TGTGCCAGCAGCCTCGGGGAAGAGACCCAGTACTTC	CASSLGEETQYF
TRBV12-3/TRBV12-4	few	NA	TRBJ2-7	TGTGCCAGCGCCCTGGACACCGCCTACGAGCAGTACTTC	CASALDTAYEQYF
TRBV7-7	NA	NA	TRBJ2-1	TGTGCTAGCAGCCCCACAGGGTTCGAGCAGTTCTTC	CASSPTGFEQFF
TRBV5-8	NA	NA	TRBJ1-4	TGTGCCAGCAGCCTCCGGGACTCCTACACGAGGGCCCTTTTT	CASSLRDSYTRALF
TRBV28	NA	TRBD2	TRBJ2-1	TGTGCCAGCACCCCGGGACTACTCAATGAGCAGTTCTTC	CASTPGLLNEQFF
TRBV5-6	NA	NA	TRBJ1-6	TGTGCCAGCAGCTTGGCTCCCAGGATGGGGGGTTCACCCCTCCACTTT	CASSLAPRMGGSPLHF
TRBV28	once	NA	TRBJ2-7	TGTGCCAGCAGTCTCCGACAGTACAGCTCCTACGAGCAGTACTTC	CASSLRQYSSYEQYF
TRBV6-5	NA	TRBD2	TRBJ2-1	TGTGCCAGCAGCCCCGGGGGGGGGTCTTACAATGAGCAGTTCTTC	CASSPGGGSYNEQFF
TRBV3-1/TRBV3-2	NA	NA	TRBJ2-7	TGTGCCAGCAGCCATAGCTCCTACGAGCAGTACTTC	CASSHSSYEQYF
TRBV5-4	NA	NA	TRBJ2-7	TGTGCCAGCAGCTCCATGGGCGAGAAAACCTACGAGCAGTACTTC	CASSSMGEKTYEQYF
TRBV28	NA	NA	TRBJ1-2	TGTGCCAGCAGTTCGGCCTCGGGGGGGCGCGCCTATGGCTACACCTTC	CASSSASGGRAYGYTF
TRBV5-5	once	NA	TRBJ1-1	TGTGCCAGCAGCTTGGACCCCAGGATGAACACTGAAGCTTTCTTT	CASSLDPRMNTEAFF
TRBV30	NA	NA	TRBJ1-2	TGTGCCTGGAGTGACTACTCGGGGGGCACCTTC	CAWSDYSGGTF
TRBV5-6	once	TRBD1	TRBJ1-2	TGTGCCAGCAGCTTGGCCGGACAGGGGGTCTTAGGCTACACCTTC	CASSLAGQGVLGYTF
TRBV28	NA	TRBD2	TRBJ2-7	TGTGCCAGCAGCCCGGGACTAGCGGAGCAGTACTTC	CASSPGLAEQYF
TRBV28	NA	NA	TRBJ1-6	TGTGCCAGCAGTGAACTCGAGAGGAATTCACCCCTCCACTTT	CASSELERNSPLHF
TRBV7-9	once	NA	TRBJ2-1	TGTGCCAGCAGCTTAAGTTCAGGGGTCAATGAGCAGTTCTTC	CASSLSSGVNEQFF
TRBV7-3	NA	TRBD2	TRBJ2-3	TGTGCCAGCAGCTCGAACGGGGGGGATACGCAGTATTTT	CASSSNGGDTQYF
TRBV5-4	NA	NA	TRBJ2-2	TGTGCCAGCAGCTTGGGTCAGGGCGCGGCCGGGGAGCTGTTTTTT	CASSLGQGAAGELFF
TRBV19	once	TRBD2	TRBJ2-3	TGTGCCAGTAGTGCGACTAGCGGGGCCACAGATACGCAGTATTTT	CASSATSGATDTQYF
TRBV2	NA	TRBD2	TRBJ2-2	TGTGCCAGCAGTTTGGCGGGAGGATGGACCGGGGAGCTGTTTTTT	CASSLAGGWTGELFF
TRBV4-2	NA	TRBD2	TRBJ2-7	TGTGCCAGCAGACAAGATTTAGCGGGAGAGAGAGAGCAGTACTTC	CASRQDLAGEREQYF
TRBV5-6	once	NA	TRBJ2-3	TGTGCCAGCAGCAGTAAGGGGTCTAATACGCAGTATTTT	CASSSKGSNTQYF
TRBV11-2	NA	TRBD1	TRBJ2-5	TGTGCCAGCGGACAGGGGGCATTAAGGGGACCCCAAGAGACCCAGTACTTC	CASGQGALRGPQETQYF
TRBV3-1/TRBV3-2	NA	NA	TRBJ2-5	TGTGCCAGCAGCCAAGAAATCAACAGGCACCCGCGAGAGACCCAGTACTTC	CASSQEINRHPRETQYF
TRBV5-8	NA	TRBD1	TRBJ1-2	TGTGCCAGCAGCGGGGGACAGGGCCATCACTATGGCTACACCTTC	CASSGGQGHHYGYTF
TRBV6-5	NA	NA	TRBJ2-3	TGTGCCAGCTCAGTACAGAGTTCTAGCACAGATACGCAGTATTTT	CASSVQSSSTDTQYF
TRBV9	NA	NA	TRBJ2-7	TGTGCCAGCAGCGTAGGGGTTTCAGGCTCCTACGAGCAGTACTTC	CASSVGVSGSYEQYF
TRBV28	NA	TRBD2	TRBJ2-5	TGTGCCAGCAGTTTAGTCGGGAGGGCCCAGGAGACCCAGTACTTC	CASSLVGRAQETQYF
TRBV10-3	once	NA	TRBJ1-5	TGTGCCATCAGTGGTGGGGGCGGCAATCAGCCCCAGCATTTT	CAISGGGGNQPQHF
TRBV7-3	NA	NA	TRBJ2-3	TGTGCCAGCAGCTTAAATCGAGTTTCCTCTACGCAGTATTTT	CASSLNRVSSTQYF
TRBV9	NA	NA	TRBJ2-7	TGTGCCAGCAGCGTAGTCGCGCAGGGGAGTGAGCAGTACTTC	CASSVVAQGSEQYF
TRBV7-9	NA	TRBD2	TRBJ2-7	TGTGCCAGCAGCCGCTCGGGACTAGCGCCTGCCTACGAGCAGTACTTC	CASSRSGLAPAYEQYF
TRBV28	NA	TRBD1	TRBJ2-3	TGTGCCAGCAGTTTTGAGGAGAACAGGGGTACGCAGTATTTT	CASSFEENRGTQYF
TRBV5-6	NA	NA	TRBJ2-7	TGTGCCAGCAGCTTGGGGGGCGGTGAGCAGTACTTC	CASSLGGGEQYF
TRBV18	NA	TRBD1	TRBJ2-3	TGTGCCAGCTCACCGGAGGACAGGGCGACAGATACGCAGTATTTT	CASSPEDRATDTQYF
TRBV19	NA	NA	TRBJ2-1	TGTGCCAGTACCATTCAGTCCCCTTACAATGAGCAGTTCTTC	CASTIQSPYNEQFF
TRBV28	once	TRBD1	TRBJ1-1	TGTGCCAGCAGTTTAATTACAGGGGGCGAAGGAGCTTTCTTT	CASSLITGGEGAFF
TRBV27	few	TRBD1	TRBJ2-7	TGTGCCAGCAGCAAACAGGGGTGGGGATACGAGCAGTACTTC	CASSKQGWGYEQYF
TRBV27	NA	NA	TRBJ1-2	TGTGCCAGCAGTTTAGGGTATACAGGGAGTTATGGCTACACCTTC	CASSLGYTGSYGYTF
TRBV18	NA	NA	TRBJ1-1	TGTGCCAGCTCATCCCAGGGCCGGGCCACTGAAGCTTTCTTT	CASSSQGRATEAFF
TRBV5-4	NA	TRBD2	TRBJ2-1	TGTGCCAGCAGCTTTCCAGCGGGAGGGCCGGATGAGCAGTTCTTC	CASSFPAGGPDEQFF
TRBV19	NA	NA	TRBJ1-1	TGTGCCAGTAGTATAAAAGGAGGTCTGACGGAAGCTTTCTTT	CASSIKGGLTEAFF
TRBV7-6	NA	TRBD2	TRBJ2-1	TGTGCCAGCGAAGGGCGGGGGGGACTTGAGCAGTTCTTC	CASEGRGGLEQFF
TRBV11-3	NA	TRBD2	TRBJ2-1	TGTGCCAGCAGCTTTAGCGGGGGCCCGAACAATGAGCAGTTCTTC	CASSFSGGPNNEQFF